This entry is about one T cell receptor beta chain. Antigen: not known. Blood replicates held 0.5 ug DNA, tumor or normal breast around 1.5 ug, two each. This table comes from immunoSEQ multiplex PCR, and its TCRdb copy is limited to in-frame clones, with some not included. The sample lists tens of thousands of clones; more than 60% were seen once. The data are from a study of early stage breast cancer tumors. Study summary: Most invasive tumors, about 70% of the 16, were ER+/PR+/HER2-. Each sample averaged roughly 10-fold read coverage.

Germline values: CDR1 SQVTM, CDR2 ANQGSEA. This CDR3 region has 14 residues. J lost 0 bases, V lost 6 bases, and 3 bases had no gene match. Study observations and caveats: Bulk DNA sequencing of unsorted cells missed chain pairing and markers.

This chain uses TRBV29-1 with TRBJ2-5; 11 bases line up with TRBD1. The TCR sequence derives from a person in their sixties with breast cancer. Specimen: blood. Here the CDR3 DNA reads TGCAGCGTAGGGACAGGGGGATACCAAGAGACCCAGTACTTC. As protein: CSVGTGGYQETQYF.